Sequencing of this T cell receptor (beta chain) was carried out in a study of post-analysis software for immune sequencing data. As for this clonotype: Its antigen is unknown.

Presence of unique molecular identifiers characterized the TCR beta cDNA libraries. Via MiXCR, TCRdb re-called the PCR reads, giving one row per CDR3 protein. Of approximately 770,000 distinct CDR3 sequences in the sample, more than 45% were seen once. CDR3 length equals 12 residues. Germline CDR1 is MDHEN and CDR2 is SYDVKM. Findings and caveats of the study: A significant reduction in normalized Chao1 diversity was observed in multiple sclerosis patients versus controls. Several TRBV segments were more frequent in patients than controls; TRBV5-6, TRBV5-1 and TRBV20-1 belonged to this group. The authors found that F measure strongly co-clustered same-batch samples.

Sequenced material: blood. V gene TRBV28 combines with J gene TRBJ1-1; D is possibly TRBD1 (5 bases). This clonotype was obtained from a girl aged 10 to 17 with multiple sclerosis. The CDR3 DNA reads as TGTGCAAGTTTGGAAGGGGACACTGAAGCTTTCTTT. Translation gives CASLEGDTEAFF.